Listed here are 32 T cell receptor beta chains from one sample, sequenced in a study of blood T cell repertoires in COVID-19 (dated by TCRdb to between 2020 and 2021). Library construction relied on the immunoSEQ multiplex PCR assay. Drawn from immuneACCESS, this table holds only the in-frame rearrangements with V and J called that TCRdb kept. Clones are partly lost; checked studies trace under half to an unresolved V gene and leave the rest unexplained. Across this sample there are some 140,000 clones, with roughly 83% seen only once. About 1.5% of the sample is taken by the ten largest. Material: peripheral blood. All receptors derive from a man aged 55 to 70 with acute or convalescent COVID-19.

The V call is TRBV2, the J call TRBJ1-6; 7 nucleotides align to TRBD1. The germline gives CDR1 SNHLY, CDR2 FYNNEI. The ends lost 6 bases at V and 8 bases at J; junction bases unmatched: 7. The CDR3 has 14 residues. The CDR3, as DNA: TGTGCCAGCAGGCCACTCGACAGGGATTCACCCCTCCACTTT. Encoded protein: CASRPLDRDSPLHF. Complete variable domain (other parts from reference TRBV2 and TRBJ1-6): EPEVTQTPSHQVTQMGQEVILRCVPISNHLYFYWYRQILGQKVEFLVSFYNNEISEKSEIFDDQFSVERPDGSNFTLKIRSTKLEDSAMYFCASRPLDRDSPLHFGNGTRLTVT.

V usage is TRBV12-3 or TRBV12-4 and J usage is TRBJ1-4; D uncertain. Between the trimmed V and J ends, which lost 7 bases and 7 bases, there was a span of 10 bases. The CDR3 is 12 residues long. This CDR3 is CASTHPGEKLFF. The CDR3 DNA sequence: TGTGCCAGCACCCATCCCGGTGAAAAACTGTTTTTT.

The chain carries TRBV6-6 and TRBJ2-7, with 11 bases aligning to TRBD2. This CDR3 comprises 20 residues. The V gene's germline CDR1 is MNHNY and CDR2 SVGAGI (reference sequence). V dropped 5 bases and J dropped 3; count of bases not matched to a gene: 21. CDR3 sequence: CASSRTLAGGPALSNYEQYF. The CDR3, as DNA: TGTGCCAGCAGTCGAACTCTAGCGGGGGGCCCCGCCCTCAGCAACTACGAGCAGTACTTC.

The V call is TRBV19, the J call TRBJ2-5; TRBD2 agrees at 13 bases. The CDR3 covers 14 residues. J lost 3 bases, V lost 6 bases, and 1 base had no gene match. The germline CDR1 and CDR2 sequences are LNHDA and SQIVND (reference sequence). DNA for the CDR3: TGTGCCAGTAGAGGACTAGCGGGAGAAGAGACCCAGTACTTC. Protein: CASRGLAGEETQYF.

V usage is TRBV29-1 and J usage is TRBJ1-1; 10 positions agree with TRBD1. V lost 6 bases and J lost 7; bases outside the gene matches: 5. This CDR3 region has 12 residues. Germline V lookup: CDR1 SQVTM, CDR2 ANQGSEA. This chain's CDR3 is CSVGTGENEAFF. DNA for the CDR3: TGCAGCGTGGGGACAGGGGAGAATGAAGCTTTCTTT.

The rearrangement links TRBV5-1 to TRBJ1-4; 11 nucleotides line up with TRBD1. The length of the CDR3 is 14 residues. V lost 3 bases to trimming and J lost 6 bases; unmatched junction nucleotides: 1. From germline, CDR1 is SGHRS and CDR2 YFSETQ. The CDR3 DNA reads as TGCGCCAGCAGCTCGGGACAGGGGGATGAAAAACTGTTTTTT. This sequence encodes CASSSGQGDEKLFF.

This chain uses TRBV29-1 with TRBJ2-5; possibly TRBD1 for D (5 bases). In germline, CDR1 is SQVTM, CDR2 ANQGSEA. There are 13 residues in the CDR3. V was clipped by 3 bases and J by 0 bases, with 8 bases between them. The CDR3 reads CSVDGRDQETQYF. DNA for the CDR3: TGCAGCGTTGATGGCAGGGACCAAGAGACCCAGTACTTC.

The chain carries TRBV7-2 and TRBJ1-6; 7 bases line up with TRBD1. The V gene's germline CDR1 is SGHTA and CDR2 FQGNSA. This CDR3 is 16 amino acids long. J was trimmed by 6 bases and V by 2 bases; bases with no gene match: 7. The CDR3 region has the DNA TGTGCCAGCAGCTTATATTGGGGACAGCCTAATTCACCCCTCCACTTT. It translates to CASSLYWGQPNSPLHF.

The V gene is TRBV27, the J gene TRBJ1-1, with D maybe TRBD1 (6 bases). This CDR3 is built from 15 residues. V was cut by 8 bases and J by 4 bases, with 20 bases left in between. Germline values: CDR1 MNHEY, CDR2 SMNVEV (reference sequence). CDR3 region: CASLGKGQIATEAFF. The CDR3, as DNA: TGTGCCAGCCTAGGTAAAGGACAGATAGCCACTGAAGCTTTCTTT.

The chain has TRBV30 and TRBJ2-7; TRBD1 matches 7 bases. CDR1 is GTSNPN, CDR2 SVGIG, per germline (reference sequence). V lost 5 bases and J lost 5; bases outside the gene matches: 3. This CDR3 is built from 11 residues. CDR3 coding DNA: TGTGCCTGGGACAGGGTCCACGAGCAGTACTTC. This encodes CAWDRVHEQYF.

The gene calls are TRBV10-3 and TRBJ2-7; 7 bases fit TRBD2. Germline CDR1 ENHRY, CDR2 SYGVKD. V shed 0 bases, J shed 3 bases, and the junction held 5 bases outside the gene matches. The CDR3 has 15 residues. The CDR3 DNA reads as TGTGCCATCAGTGAGTCCGCTAGCGGTAGCTACGAGCAGTACTTC. It codes for CAISESASGSYEQYF.

The genes are TRBV2 and TRBJ1-6; no clear D. The ends were cut back, 6 bases at V and 7 bases at J, with 19 bases in the middle. The CDR3 spans 16 residues. Germline values: CDR1 SNHLY, CDR2 FYNNEI. The CDR3 reads CASRTRSATPNSPLHF. CDR3 in DNA: TGTGCCAGCAGGACAAGGTCCGCAACCCCAAATTCACCCCTCCACTTT.

The chain joins TRBV5-6 to TRBJ2-7; TRBD1 agrees at 10 bases. Germline lookup yields CDR1 SGHDT and CDR2 YYEEEE. The length of the CDR3 is 13 residues. With 3 bases clipped from V and 4 bases from J, the junction kept 1 base outside the gene matches. This CDR3 is CASSSDRGYEQYF. CDR3 coding DNA: TGTGCCAGCAGCTCGGACAGGGGGTACGAGCAGTACTTC.

CDR3 nucleotide sequence: TGTGCCAGCAGCCAACCATCGCGAGAGACCCAGTACTTC. This encodes CASSQPSRETQYF. The gene calls are TRBV3-1 (or the pseudogene TRBV3-2) and TRBJ2-5; no definite D call. This CDR3 is 13 amino acids long. Germline lookup yields CDR1 LGHDT and CDR2 YNNKEL (reference sequence). With 2 bases removed from V and 4 bases from J, the gap between germline ends came to 8 bases.

The gene calls are TRBV20-1 and TRBJ2-7, with D hard to call. The V end was cut by 4 bases, the J end by 3 bases, with 7 bases between. CDR1 DFQATT and CDR2 SNEGSKA come from the germline V gene (reference sequence). The CDR3 covers 11 residues. The DNA of the CDR3 is TGCAGTGCTATAGCACTCTACGAGCAGTACTTC. Translating it yields CSAIALYEQYF.

The rearrangement uses TRBV5-5 and TRBJ1-6, with 9 bases identical to TRBD1. With V trimmed by 4 bases and J by 10 bases, 6 bases remained unmatched. Germline-derived CDR1 and CDR2 are SGHKS and YYEKEE (reference sequence). This CDR3 is 14 amino acids long. DNA for the CDR3: TGTGCCAGCAGCACCGGGACAGGGTACTCACCCCTCCACTTT. It is translated as CASSTGTGYSPLHF.

This clone appeared once. The chain has TRBV9 and TRBJ1-1, with D tentatively TRBD1 (5 bases). CDR1 is SGDLS, CDR2 YYNGEE, per germline. Trimming took off 4 bases at V and 3 bases at J, with 13 bases between the two ends. This CDR3 comprises 14 residues. CDR3 bases: TGTGCCAGCAGCCCAGGGTTTAAGGACACTGAAGCTTTCTTT. It specifies CASSPGFKDTEAFF.

This chain links TRBV11-2 with TRBJ2-3; TRBD2 matches at 9 bases. The germline V gene has CDR1 SGHAT and CDR2 FQNNGV. With 5 bases clipped from V and 5 bases from J, the junction kept 11 bases outside the gene matches. This CDR3 comprises 16 residues. In nucleotides, the CDR3 is TGTGCCAGCAGCCCAATAGCTACTAGCGGGTTAGATACGCAGTATTTT. This sequence encodes CASSPIATSGLDTQYF.

The CDR3 reads CSAREQWAFF. The DNA of the CDR3 is TGCAGTGCAAGGGAGCAATGGGCTTTCTTT. This chain joins TRBV20-1 and TRBJ1-1; D is unclear. The CDR3 is 10 residues long. The germline V gene encodes CDR1 DFQATT and CDR2 SNEGSKA (reference sequence). Trimming removed 6 bases from V and 11 bases from J, with 13 bases in between.

The chain recombines TRBV4-1 with TRBJ2-2; a weak D match, TRBD2 (6 bases). CDR3 length: 19 amino acids. Germline values: CDR1 MGHRA, CDR2 YSYEKL. V was cut by 0 bases and J by 2 bases, with 19 bases left in between. CDR3 in amino acids: CASSQEAGRRYSNTGELFF. CDR3 coding DNA: TGCGCCAGCAGCCAAGAAGCGGGCCGGAGGTATTCAAACACCGGGGAGCTGTTTTTT.

V is TRBV6-1 and J is TRBJ1-3, with 12 bases matching TRBD1. The CDR3 has 17 amino acids. Per the germline V gene, CDR1 is MNHNS and CDR2 is SASEGT. J gave up 4 bases and V 2 bases, and 6 bases lay outside the gene matches. CDR3 region: CASSESGTGGTGNTIYF. The CDR3 DNA sequence: TGTGCCAGCAGTGAAAGCGGGACAGGGGGCACAGGAAACACCATATATTTT.

DNA for the CDR3: TGTGCCAGCAGCAAAGATATCGCCGGGGATACGCAGTATTTT. It specifies CASSKDIAGDTQYF. The chain links TRBV21-1 to TRBJ2-3; the listed D gene, TRBD2, was not tested against the DNA. TRBV21-1 is listed as a pseudogene. The CDR3 has 14 amino acids.

This chain uses TRBV15 with TRBJ1-5; TRBD1 matches at 8 bases. The CDR3 consists of 17 residues. Germline-derived CDR1 and CDR2 are LNHNV and YYDKDF (reference sequence). The V segment lost 5 bases and the J segment 2 bases; nucleotides outside the gene matches: 11. The CDR3 DNA is TGTGCCACCAGCTTTGGGACAGGTGAGATCGGCAATCAGCCCCAGCATTTT. Encoded protein: CATSFGTGEIGNQPQHF.

This sequence joins TRBV4-1 and TRBJ1-3; unclear D gene. The CDR3 runs 16 residues. The germline gives CDR1 MGHRA, CDR2 YSYEKL. The V end was cut by 3 bases, the J end by 4 bases, with 16 bases between. This CDR3 is CASSQPLGGPGNTIYF. CDR3 coding DNA: TGCGCCAGCAGCCAGCCACTGGGAGGGCCAGGAAACACCATATATTTT.

The gene calls are TRBV19 and TRBJ2-1; 9 nucleotides line up with TRBD2. CDR3 size: 16 residues. Germline CDR1 and CDR2: LNHDA and SQIVND (reference sequence). V shed 5 bases and J 7 bases; nucleotides not matched to a gene: 12. Here the CDR3 DNA reads TGTGCCAGTAGTCCCAGCGGGAGGTCCCATGGTAATGAGCAGTTCTTC. Translated, it gives CASSPSGRSHGNEQFF.

The chain has TRBV28 and TRBJ1-1; no firm D call. The germline gives CDR1 MDHEN, CDR2 SYDVKM. Deletions cut 5 bases from V and 1 base from J, with 23 bases between. This CDR3 is 18 amino acids long. CDR3: CASSLMPHSTLGNTEAFF. CDR3 in DNA: TGTGCCAGCAGTCTAATGCCCCACTCGACTTTGGGGAACACTGAAGCTTTCTTT.

V and J are TRBV5-1 and TRBJ1-2; TRBD1 might be the D (5 bases). Trimming took off 4 bases at V and 5 bases at J, with 27 bases between the two ends. There are 18 residues in the CDR3. Germline V lookup: CDR1 SGHRS, CDR2 YFSETQ. Here the CDR3 DNA reads TGCGCCAGCAGCCCGCTACCCCCAGGGTCCCTCGATGGATATGGCTACACCTTC. This gives the protein CASSPLPPGSLDGYGYTF.

The V gene is TRBV24-1, the J gene TRBJ2-4; TRBD1 aligns across 9 bases. Germline V gene sequence: CDR1 KGHDR, CDR2 SFDVKD. V dropped 4 bases and J dropped 3; count of bases not matched to a gene: 12. CDR3 size: 18 residues. CDR3 bases: TGTGCCACCAGTGACCCTAGGGTACCGGGACAGGGCAAAAACATTCAGTACTTC. As protein: CATSDPRVPGQGKNIQYF.

Details on this clone: The sample holds other DNA sequences that translate to the same CDR3. CDR3 residues: CASSIGTGPYEQYF. The CDR3 DNA is TGTGCCAGTAGTATTGGGACAGGTCCCTACGAGCAGTACTTC. The V call is TRBV19, the J call TRBJ2-7; 8 bases match TRBD1. The CDR3 loop spans 14 amino acids. The V gene's germline CDR1 is LNHDA and CDR2 SQIVND (reference sequence). J lost 2 bases, V lost 3 bases, and 3 bases had no gene match.

There are a few counts of this clone. The V gene is TRBV30, the J gene TRBJ1-2; tentative D call: TRBD1 (5 bases). CDR1 is GTSNPN, CDR2 SVGIG, per germline (reference sequence). V shed 5 bases and J shed 4 bases, with 11 bases lying between them. This CDR3 region has 12 residues. Here the CDR3 reads CAWGGAGYGYTF. CDR3 DNA: TGTGCCTGGGGAGGGGCAGGCTATGGCTACACCTTC. Drawing the rest from reference TRBV30 and TRBJ1-2, the complete variable domain is SQTIHQWPATLVQPVGSPLSLECTVEGTSNPNLYWYRQAAGRGLQLLFYSVGIGQISSEVPQNLSASRPQDRQFILSSKKLLLSDSGFYLCAWGGAGYGYTFGSGTRLTVV.

The rearrangement joins TRBV27 to TRBJ2-7; TRBD2 matches at 9 bases. CDR1 is MNHEY, CDR2 SMNVEV, per germline (reference sequence). The CDR3 spans 16 residues. V lost 2 bases and J lost 3; bases outside the gene matches: 8. CDR3 nucleotides: TGTGCCAGCAGTTTAAATAAGATAGCGGGAGTCTACGAGCAGTACTTC. This gives the protein CASSLNKIAGVYEQYF.

This chain connects TRBV6-6 to TRBJ1-4; maybe TRBD1 (5 bases). This CDR3 has 15 residues. CDR1 and CDR2 (germline): MNHNY, SVGAGI (reference sequence). Trimming stripped 6 bases from V and 0 bases from J, with 11 bases between. The CDR3 sequence is CASRSGGATNEKLFF. CDR3 coding DNA: TGTGCCAGCAGATCCGGGGGAGCAACTAATGAAAAACTGTTTTTT.